A selection of T cell receptor beta chains follows, all from one sample in a study of shared clonotypes between healthy human individuals. Sequencing was performed with immunoSEQ multiplex PCR; in TCRdb, only in-frame clones are kept and a portion is missing. The sample holds a few hundred thousand clones; around 86% are singletons and the top ten take about a sixth. Sequenced input: memory CD8+ T cells sorted from blood. The receptors were sampled from a man aged 18-30 years in good health. Both conserved end residues are part of each CDR3. Fields, in order: V gene, D gene, clone size, J gene, CDR3 protein, CDR3 DNA. The D gene is left open where the match is weak. Size tells how often a clone was seen (once, few, many) or the class of an expanded clone, and some rows leave it out.

TRBV2	.	.	TRBJ1-6	CASSDIREPLHF	TGTGCCAGCAGTGATATAAGGGAACCCCTCCACTTT
TRBV4-1	.	.	TRBJ1-6	CASSQEGGVPSPLHF	TGCGCCAGCAGCCAAGAAGGAGGGGTTCCTTCACCCCTCCACTTT
TRBV6-1	.	.	TRBJ2-6	CASSEQWPNSGANVLTF	TGTGCCAGCAGTGAACAGTGGCCCAACTCTGGGGCCAACGTCCTGACTTTC
TRBV4-3	TRBD2	once	TRBJ2-3	CASSQKYLADLSTDTQYF	TGCGCCAGCAGCCAAAAGTACCTAGCGGACCTTAGCACAGATACGCAGTATTTT
TRBV9	TRBD2	once	TRBJ2-1	CASSLIAGATYNEQFF	TGTGCCAGCAGCCTAATAGCGGGAGCAACCTACAATGAGCAGTTCTTC
TRBV27	.	few	TRBJ2-7	CASSPARGGYEQYF	TGTGCCAGCAGTCCTGCAAGGGGAGGCTACGAGCAGTACTTC
TRBV9	TRBD1	.	TRBJ2-7	CASSSNPEPGQHHEQYF	TGTGCCAGCAGCTCAAACCCAGAACCGGGACAGCACCACGAGCAGTACTTC
TRBV28	.	.	TRBJ2-2	CASSSPGRSMGELFF	TGTGCCAGCAGTTCCCCGGGACGGAGTATGGGGGAGCTGTTTTTT
TRBV5-4	TRBD2	few	TRBJ2-3	CASSSAELTSALSDTQYF	TGTGCCAGCAGCTCGGCGGAGCTGACTAGCGCTTTATCAGATACGCAGTATTTT
TRBV10-2	TRBD1	.	TRBJ2-7	CATLRGHEQYF	TGCGCCACCCTAAGGGGGCACGAGCAGTACTTC
TRBV19	.	once	TRBJ2-5	CASSIIGWEETQYF	TGTGCCAGTAGTATAATAGGGTGGGAGGAGACCCAGTACTTC
TRBV5-4	.	.	TRBJ2-2	CASSWAADTGELFF	TGTGCCAGCAGCTGGGCAGCGGATACCGGGGAGCTGTTTTTT
TRBV25-1	.	.	TRBJ1-1	CASRSSSGPGTEAFF	TGTGCCAGCAGATCATCATCAGGGCCGGGCACTGAAGCTTTCTTT
TRBV5-1	.	.	TRBJ2-7	CASSLVSHEQYF	TGCGCCAGCAGCTTGGTCAGTCACGAGCAGTACTTC
TRBV7-9	.	.	TRBJ1-5	CASSLEQGGEPQHF	TGTGCCAGCAGCTTAGAACAGGGCGGGGAGCCCCAGCATTTT
TRBV7-8	.	.	TRBJ1-4	CASSLVGWDEKLFF	TGTGCCAGCAGCTTAGTGGGGTGGGATGAAAAACTGTTTTTT
TRBV28	.	.	TRBJ2-7	CASSLPLLTGSVEQYF	TGTGCCAGCAGTCTTCCCCTTCTAACAGGGTCGGTCGAGCAGTACTTC
TRBV11-2	TRBD2	.	TRBJ2-5	CASSPAPGLAGQETQYF	TGTGCCAGCAGCCCAGCCCCGGGACTAGCGGGTCAAGAGACCCAGTACTTC
TRBV10-1	.	.	TRBJ2-3	CASSDSGTQAPDTQYF	TGCGCCAGCAGTGATTCCGGGACTCAGGCCCCAGATACGCAGTATTTT
TRBV4-3	.	few	TRBJ1-5	CASSQVVGQPQHF	TGCGCCAGCAGCCAAGTAGTCGGGCAGCCCCAGCATTTT
TRBV30	.	.	TRBJ1-6	CAWSVNKRSDSPLHF	TGTGCCTGGAGTGTTAACAAGAGGTCGGATTCACCCCTCCACTTT
TRBV5-6	TRBD1	.	TRBJ2-1	CASSLDRVSYNEQFF	TGTGCCAGCAGCTTAGACAGGGTGTCCTACAATGAGCAGTTCTTC
TRBV25-1	.	.	TRBJ2-7	CASWDGNTYEQYF	TGTGCCAGTTGGGACGGGAATACCTACGAGCAGTACTTC
TRBV9	.	once	TRBJ2-7	CASSVGKESSYEQYF	TGTGCCAGCAGCGTAGGCAAGGAGAGCTCCTACGAGCAGTACTTC
TRBV4-1	.	.	TRBJ2-7	CASSQAWTGWGYEQYF	TGCGCCAGCAGCCAAGCCTGGACGGGGTGGGGCTACGAGCAGTACTTC
TRBV10-3	TRBD1	.	TRBJ1-1	CAISPLMGQGNTEAFF	TGTGCCATCAGTCCCCTCATGGGACAGGGGAACACTGAAGCTTTCTTT
TRBV30	.	.	TRBJ2-7	CAWREPFRDPRPNEQYF	TGTGCCTGGAGAGAGCCGTTTAGAGACCCACGCCCAAACGAGCAGTACTTC
TRBV27	.	.	TRBJ2-7	CASSLNTNYEQYF	TGTGCCAGCAGTTTAAATACAAACTACGAGCAGTACTTC
TRBV7-9	.	.	TRBJ2-1	CASSLGGILLVNEQFF	TGTGCCAGCAGCTTAGGGGGTATCCTACTAGTAAATGAGCAGTTCTTC